These T cell receptor beta chains were read from a single sample in a study of blood T cell repertoires in COVID-19. Produced via immunoSEQ multiplex PCR; TCRdb's table is partial and in-frame only. This sample yields about 190,000 clones, of which more than 70% are seen a single time; 2.5% to 3% belongs to the top ten. Sequenced: peripheral blood. These receptors were taken from a woman over 75 with active or convalescent COVID-19. Each CDR3 is given without its conserved first and last residue. Clone size appears in some rows only: once, few, many, or a class for an expanded clone.

j_call clone_size v_call cdr3_aa
TRBJ1-1 - TRBV28 ASSYRQTNTEAF
TRBJ2-4 - TRBV3-1/TRBV3-2 ASSQTSSGAAKNIQY
TRBJ2-3 few TRBV2 ASSFSSGLRDTQY
TRBJ2-1 - TRBV6-2/TRBV6-3 ASSRLAGTSYNEQF
TRBJ2-7 - TRBV2 ASSERTGWYEQY
TRBJ2-1 - TRBV19 ASSSGTEYNEQF
TRBJ1-2 - TRBV28 ASSWANYGYT
TRBJ1-2 - TRBV5-6 ASSFSGGDYGYT
TRBJ2-7 - TRBV30 AWSSTGAITYEQY
TRBJ2-1 - TRBV27 ASSTSAPGGAYNEQF
TRBJ2-2 - TRBV24-1 ATSDYPGTGYTGELF
TRBJ1-1 - TRBV2 ASRRSWGEEAF
TRBJ1-4 - TRBV4-2 ARTRTQDEKLF
TRBJ1-1 - TRBV5-1 ASSLRGTGVGMNTEAF
TRBJ1-2 - TRBV7-9 ASSLRGRYT
TRBJ1-3 - TRBV10-3 AISDQGSGNTIY
TRBJ2-3 - TRBV5-1 ASSALGHSTDTQY
TRBJ1-2 few TRBV5-6 ASSSYTGGVSHGYT
TRBJ2-3 few TRBV24-1 ATSDIGGWDTDTQY
TRBJ1-5 - TRBV5-8 ASSLDRGGSAQPQH
TRBJ1-6 once TRBV18 ASSPGSDNSPLH
TRBJ2-3 - TRBV19 ASSIPTGQIAADTQY
TRBJ2-1 few TRBV9 ASSPGLGGSIDNEQF
TRBJ1-2 - TRBV7-9 ASSTNRPVPLTGSYGYT
TRBJ2-1 - TRBV6-5 ASSRGLYNEQF
TRBJ1-1 few TRBV6-6 ASSYFRGTEAF
TRBJ1-1 - TRBV19 ASSNRESLNTEAF
TRBJ1-4 - TRBV5-1 ASSLGQKNEKLF
TRBJ1-2 - TRBV5-1 ASRTDINYGYT
TRBJ2-3 - TRBV7-9 ASSTTTSGLTDTQY
TRBJ2-2 - TRBV19 ASSIGQGAGELF
TRBJ2-7 - TRBV19 ASSTSGGSYEQY
TRBJ2-3 - TRBV11-3 ASSPWGLAGGRASTDTQY
TRBJ2-5 - TRBV5-6 ASSLPSRETQY
TRBJ2-7 - TRBV2 ASRNRAYEQY
TRBJ2-3 - TRBV30 AWGTGASTDTQY